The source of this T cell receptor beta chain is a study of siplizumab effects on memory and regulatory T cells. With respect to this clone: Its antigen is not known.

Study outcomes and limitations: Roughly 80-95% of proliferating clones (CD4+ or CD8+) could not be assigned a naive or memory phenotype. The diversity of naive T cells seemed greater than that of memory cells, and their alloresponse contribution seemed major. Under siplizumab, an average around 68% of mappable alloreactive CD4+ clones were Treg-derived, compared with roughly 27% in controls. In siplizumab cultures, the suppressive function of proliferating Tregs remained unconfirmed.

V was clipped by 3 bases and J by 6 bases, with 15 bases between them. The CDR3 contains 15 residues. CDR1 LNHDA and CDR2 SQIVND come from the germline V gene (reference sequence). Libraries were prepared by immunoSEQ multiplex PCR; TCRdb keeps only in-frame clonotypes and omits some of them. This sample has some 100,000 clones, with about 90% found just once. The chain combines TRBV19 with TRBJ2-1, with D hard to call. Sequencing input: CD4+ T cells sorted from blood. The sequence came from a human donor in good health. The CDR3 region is CASSIGGPYRNEQFF. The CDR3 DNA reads TGTGCCAGTAGTATCGGCGGCCCCTACCGCAATGAGCAGTTCTTC.